The next 15 T cell receptor beta chains were all read from a single sample in a study of T-cell reconstitution after alpha-beta-depleted transplantation in children. It was with unique molecular identifiers that the TCRbeta library was prepared. One entry per CDR3 protein results from TCRdb running MiXCR on the PCR reads. The sample lists fewer than 250,000 distinct CDR3 sequences; more than 15% were seen once. The sequencing used PBMCs, mostly from graft donor cells, collected 360 days after TCRalphabeta/CD19-depleted stem cell transplant. The receptor source for this set is a male patient aged 2 to 9 who had a stem cell transplant for acute lymphoblastic leukemia, so the T cells may come from the graft donor.

The sample holds a few counts of this clonotype. J is TRBJ1-4 and V is TRBV28, with 8 nucleotides matching TRBD1. The CDR3 is made up of 15 amino acids. Germline V CDR1 and CDR2: MDHEN, SYDVKM. Germline trimming cut 2 bases from V and 8 bases from J; bases unmatched to any gene: 7. CDR3 nucleotides: TGTGCCAGCAGTTTACGACAGGGGATACGGGAAAAACTGTTTTTT. Residues: CASSLRQGIREKLFF.

The chain couples TRBV20-1 to TRBJ2-5; D uncertain. The ends were cut back, 6 bases at V and 2 bases at J, with 7 bases in the middle. CDR3 length: 11 residues. Germline V gives CDR1 DFQATT, CDR2 SNEGSKA (reference sequence). This CDR3 reads CSARKQETQYF. Here the CDR3 DNA reads TGCAGTGCGAGGAAACAAGAGACCCAGTACTTC.

This clonotype was seen many times. The V call is TRBV20-1, the J call TRBJ2-5, with 11 nucleotides matching TRBD2. This CDR3 contains 14 residues. Germline V gene lookup returns CDR1 DFQATT and CDR2 SNEGSKA (reference sequence). V trimming: 3 bases; J trimming: 4 bases; junction bases outside the gene matches: 4. The CDR3 sequence is CSASRLAGGETQYF. The CDR3 bases are TGCAGTGCTAGCAGGCTAGCGGGGGGAGAGACCCAGTACTTC.

V usage is TRBV5-6 and J usage is TRBJ2-5; D not resolved. Germline V gene sequence: CDR1 SGHDT, CDR2 YYEEEE. The V gene lost 1 base and the J gene lost 3 bases, with 22 bases spanning the gap. The CDR3 sequence is 18 residues long. In DNA form, the CDR3 reads TGTGCCAGCAGCTTGTTAGGGCGCTCCGGCAATTCAAAAGAGACCCAGTACTTC. Encoded protein: CASSLLGRSGNSKETQYF. The full variable domain, its missing parts supplied by reference TRBV5-6 and TRBJ2-5, is DAGVTQSPTHLIKTRGQQVTLRCSPKSGHDTVSWYQQALGQGPQFIFQYYEEEERQRGNFPDRFSGHQFPNYSSELNVNALLLGDSALYLCASSLLGRSGNSKETQYFGPGTRLLVL.

V is TRBV12-3 or TRBV12-4 and J is TRBJ1-2; D perhaps matches TRBD1 (6 bases). The CDR3 contains 12 residues. With 5 bases removed from V and 8 bases from J, the gap between germline ends came to 12 bases. The CDR3 bases are TGTGCCAGCAGTCCCAGGGGTAACGGCTACACCTTC. Residues: CASSPRGNGYTF.

There are a few counts of this clonotype. V usage is TRBV6-2 or TRBV6-3 and J usage is TRBJ2-7; D possibly uses TRBD1 or TRBD2 (9 bases each). V lost 6 bases, J lost 3 bases, and 24 bases lay in between. The germline V gene encodes CDR1 MNHEY and CDR2 SVGEGT. This CDR3 comprises 17 residues. For the CDR3, the DNA is TGTGCCAGCAGCGGACAGGGGTTGGGACTAGCAAGCTACGAGCAGTACTTC. It translates to CASSGQGLGLASYEQYF.

This chain joins TRBV11-1 and TRBJ2-7; 11 nucleotides agree with TRBD2. V shed 2 bases and J 4 bases; nucleotides not matched to a gene: 16. The germline V gene encodes CDR1 SGHAT and CDR2 FQDESV (reference sequence). This CDR3 spans 19 amino acids. CDR3 bases: TGTGCCAGCAGCTTAATCACCGGACTAGCGGGCGTTGGGCCATACGAGCAGTACTTC. Translation: CASSLITGLAGVGPYEQYF.

The rearrangement uses TRBV6-1 and TRBJ1-1; TRBD1 aligns across 7 bases. V lost 6 bases, J lost 0 bases, and 4 bases stayed unmatched. The CDR3 is 14 residues long. Per the germline V gene, CDR1 is MNHNS and CDR2 is SASEGT. The CDR3 nucleotides are TGTGCCAGCAGCCAGGGACAGATGAACACTGAAGCTTTCTTT. Amino acid sequence: CASSQGQMNTEAFF.

V usage is TRBV5-6 and J usage is TRBJ2-7; the match to TRBD2 covers 13 bases. CDR3 length: 16 residues. V was clipped by 3 bases and J by 2 bases; unmatched bases: 5. CDR1 is SGHDT and CDR2 is YYEEEE in the germline V gene. CDR3 protein: CASSSGGLAGAYEQYF. The CDR3 nucleotides are TGTGCCAGCAGCTCCGGCGGACTAGCGGGAGCCTACGAGCAGTACTTC.

J is TRBJ2-2 and V is TRBV5-4, with 10 bases identical to TRBD2. Germline CDR1 is SGHNT and CDR2 is YYREEE (reference sequence). This CDR3 spans 19 amino acids. The trim removed 1 base at V and 3 bases at J, leaving 12 bases unmatched. The CDR3 nucleotides are TGTGCCAGCAGCTTGAGGAGCGGGGGGGCCCCTTGGGACACCGGGGAGCTGTTTTTT. This codes for CASSLRSGGAPWDTGELFF. The whole variable domain, remainder taken from reference TRBV5-4 and TRBJ2-2, is ETGVTQSPTHLIKTRGQQVTLRCSSQSGHNTVSWYQQALGQGPQFIFQYYREEENGRGNFPPRFSGLQFPNYSSELNVNALELDDSALYLCASSLRSGGAPWDTGELFFGEGSRLTVL.

V gene TRBV20-1 combines with J gene TRBJ1-5; tentatively, D is TRBD1 (5 bases). The V end lost 5 bases, the J end lost 5 bases, and 16 bases lay between the germline ends. From germline, CDR1 is DFQATT and CDR2 SNEGSKA (reference sequence). There are 14 residues in the CDR3. The CDR3 is CSAPQGAGDQPQHF. CDR3 nucleotide sequence: TGCAGTGCTCCTCAGGGCGCCGGCGATCAGCCCCAGCATTTT.

This clonotype was found a few times. V gene TRBV6-5 combines with J gene TRBJ2-3; 10 nucleotides align to TRBD2. This CDR3 spans 18 amino acids. Germline-derived CDR1 and CDR2 are MNHEY and SVGAGI. The junction had 11 bases not matched to a gene; V was cut back by 3 bases and J by 2 bases. As DNA, the CDR3 is TGTGCCAGCAGTTATCGCGGGTGGACTAGCGGAAACACAGATACGCAGTATTTT. This gives the protein CASSYRGWTSGNTDTQYF.

The chain couples TRBV4-2 to TRBJ2-2; 13 bases line up with TRBD2. Per the germline V gene, CDR1 is LGHNA and CDR2 is YNFKEQ. J was trimmed by 3 bases and V by 3 bases; bases with no gene match: 10. The CDR3 spans 19 residues. The CDR3 loop is CASSHKALAGGPHTGELFF. The CDR3, as DNA: TGTGCCAGCAGCCATAAGGCACTAGCGGGGGGGCCTCACACCGGGGAGCTGTTTTTT.

The chain employs TRBV4-3 and TRBJ2-7, with 7 bases fitting TRBD2. Trimming removed 0 bases from V and 1 base from J; junction bases left unmatched: 3. Germline V CDR1 and CDR2: LGHNA, YSLEER. This CDR3 contains 15 residues. The CDR3 nucleotides are TGCGCCAGCAGCCAAGAGGGGAGGGGTTCCTACGAGCAGTACTTC. Its translation: CASSQEGRGSYEQYF.

This clonotype showed up just a few times. The chain carries TRBV6-5 and TRBJ1-1; D is unclear. V lost 0 bases and J 9 bases, leaving 11 bases between the germline ends. The CDR3 contains 13 residues. In germline, CDR1 is MNHEY, CDR2 SVGAGI. In DNA, the CDR3 is TGTGCCAGCAGTTACTCGAATAAGAAACAAGCTTTCTTT. Its translation is CASSYSNKKQAFF.